The clone carrying this T cell receptor beta chain was found once. This record belongs to a study of control samples from healthy donors and cancer patients. Sequencing was performed with immunoSEQ multiplex PCR; in TCRdb, only in-frame clones are kept and a portion is missing. The top ten clones hold about 8.8% of a sample with roughly 88,000 clones, just over 90% of them seen once. Trimming left V 5 bases short and J 11 bases short, with 13 bases between. This CDR3 is 11 amino acids long. CDR1 is SGHRS, CDR2 YFSETQ, per germline. The sample comprised blood. V is TRBV5-1 and J is TRBJ1-1, with D unclear. This TCR came from a man in his late teens or twenties in good health. CDR3 nucleotide sequence: TGCGCCAGCAGAACCGACGGCGGGGCTTTCTTT. Protein: CASRTDGGAFF.